These T cell receptor beta chains were read from a single sample in a study of Ad26.COV2.S vaccination and SARS-CoV-2 variants. The repertoire was sequenced with immunoSEQ multiplex PCR; TCRdb's copy has only in-frame clones and lacks some. The table lists approximately 460,000 clones, approximately 90% of them singletons. The sample here was peripheral blood, taken in a trial of Ad26.COV2.S vaccine versus placebo. Receptors originate from a person aged 18-60 years who received the Ad26.COV2.S COVID-19 vaccine or a placebo. The CDR3 runs from the conserved cysteine through the conserved F or W. The D gene is left open where the match is weak. Size is stated for part of the rows, as once, few or many counts, or as a class when the clone is expanded.

J gene: TRBJ1-6; clone size: -; D gene: -; V gene: TRBV6-1; CDR3 DNA: TGTGCCAGCAGTGATAGACAGAGATGGAGCTCCTATAATTCACCCCTCCACTTT; CDR3 protein: CASSDRQRWSSYNSPLHF
J gene: TRBJ2-7; clone size: -; D gene: TRBD2; V gene: TRBV27; CDR3 DNA: TGTGCCAGCAGCCCCGAGACTAGCGGGGGGGAGAACGAGCAGTACTTC; CDR3 protein: CASSPETSGGENEQYF
J gene: TRBJ2-1; clone size: -; D gene: TRBD2; V gene: TRBV7-6; CDR3 DNA: TGTGCCAGCAGCTTACGCGGACTAGCGGGAGCCAATGAGCAGTTCTTC; CDR3 protein: CASSLRGLAGANEQFF
J gene: TRBJ2-4; clone size: -; D gene: -; V gene: TRBV11-2; CDR3 DNA: TGTGCCAGCAGCTTAGCATTTTTCCCGCTAGCCAAAAACATTCAGTACTTC; CDR3 protein: CASSLAFFPLAKNIQYF
J gene: TRBJ2-1; clone size: -; D gene: TRBD2; V gene: TRBV24-1; CDR3 DNA: TGTGCCACCAGTGATTTCCGCCGGTCAGGCCTGTCTAGCGGGAGTAGATACAATGAGCAGTTCTTC; CDR3 protein: CATSDFRRSGLSSGSRYNEQFF
J gene: TRBJ2-3; clone size: once; D gene: -; V gene: TRBV27; CDR3 DNA: TGTGCCAGCAACCCAGTCAGGTCAGGGGGACTTTTCACAGATACGCAGTATTTT; CDR3 protein: CASNPVRSGGLFTDTQYF
J gene: TRBJ1-3; clone size: -; D gene: -; V gene: TRBV18; CDR3 DNA: TGTGCCAGCTCACCACAGGGGAGGGGCTCCTCTGGAAACACCATATATTTT; CDR3 protein: CASSPQGRGSSGNTIYF
J gene: TRBJ2-7; clone size: -; D gene: -; V gene: TRBV10-1; CDR3 DNA: TGCGCCAGCAGCGCGGACGCGTCGCTTTACGAGCAGTACTTC; CDR3 protein: CASSADASLYEQYF
J gene: TRBJ1-2; clone size: -; D gene: -; V gene: TRBV2; CDR3 DNA: TGTGCCAGCAGTGTACGAGGGGCCGGCTACACCTTC; CDR3 protein: CASSVRGAGYTF
J gene: TRBJ1-1; clone size: -; D gene: -; V gene: TRBV20-1; CDR3 DNA: TGCAGTGCTAGAGATCTTGAAGCTTTCTTT; CDR3 protein: CSARDLEAFF
J gene: TRBJ2-7; clone size: -; D gene: -; V gene: TRBV6-2/TRBV6-3; CDR3 DNA: TGTGCCAGCAGTCGAAACAGGGAGACCTACGAGCAGTACTTC; CDR3 protein: CASSRNRETYEQYF
J gene: TRBJ2-3; clone size: -; D gene: TRBD2; V gene: TRBV7-6; CDR3 DNA: TGTGCCAGCACGACTAGCGGGGGGGCATCATGGGATACGCAGTATTTT; CDR3 protein: CASTTSGGASWDTQYF
J gene: TRBJ1-2; clone size: few; D gene: -; V gene: TRBV3-1/TRBV3-2; CDR3 DNA: TGTGCCAGCAGCCAAGAATTTACAGGCTATGGCTACACCTTC; CDR3 protein: CASSQEFTGYGYTF
J gene: TRBJ1-2; clone size: -; D gene: -; V gene: TRBV25-1; CDR3 DNA: TGTGCCAGCAGTGACGGGCCCCGATCTAACTATGGCTACACCTTC; CDR3 protein: CASSDGPRSNYGYTF
J gene: TRBJ1-2; clone size: -; D gene: -; V gene: TRBV19; CDR3 DNA: TGTGCCAGTACCCTGGGGCTCCCCTATGGCTACACCTTC; CDR3 protein: CASTLGLPYGYTF
J gene: TRBJ2-3; clone size: -; D gene: -; V gene: TRBV15; CDR3 DNA: TGTGCCACCAGCAGAGTCGCAGCGGGCCCCACAGATACGCAGTATTTT; CDR3 protein: CATSRVAAGPTDTQYF
J gene: TRBJ2-7; clone size: -; D gene: TRBD1; V gene: TRBV25-1; CDR3 DNA: TGTGCCAGCAGTGAATTCCCCGACAGGGGGTTGGACGAGCAGTACTTC; CDR3 protein: CASSEFPDRGLDEQYF
J gene: TRBJ2-7; clone size: -; D gene: -; V gene: TRBV7-9; CDR3 DNA: TGTGCCAGCAGCTTAAGTTTTACCTCCTACGAGCAGTACTTC; CDR3 protein: CASSLSFTSYEQYF
J gene: TRBJ2-6; clone size: -; D gene: TRBD1; V gene: TRBV10-2; CDR3 DNA: TGCGCCAGCAGTCTCTTAAACAGGGGTGGTGGGGCCAACGTCCTGACTTTC; CDR3 protein: CASSLLNRGGGANVLTF
J gene: TRBJ2-7; clone size: -; D gene: -; V gene: TRBV7-2; CDR3 DNA: TGTGCCAGCAGCTCATTCCCCTACGAGCAGTACTTC; CDR3 protein: CASSSFPYEQYF
J gene: TRBJ1-5; clone size: -; D gene: -; V gene: TRBV19; CDR3 DNA: TGTGCCAGTAGTATAGATTCGGGCAGAATCAGGCCCCAGCATTTT; CDR3 protein: CASSIDSGRIRPQHF
J gene: TRBJ2-7; clone size: -; D gene: -; V gene: TRBV27; CDR3 DNA: TGTGCCAGCAAGTCGGCAGCTTCTTACGAGCAGTACTTC; CDR3 protein: CASKSAASYEQYF
J gene: TRBJ2-5; clone size: -; D gene: -; V gene: TRBV5-4; CDR3 DNA: TGTGCCAGCAGCTTGGGCGGCGGGAACGGACAAGAGACCCAGTACTTC; CDR3 protein: CASSLGGGNGQETQYF
J gene: TRBJ2-1; clone size: -; D gene: TRBD2; V gene: TRBV28; CDR3 DNA: TGTGCCAGCAGATACGGGACTAGCGGATACAATGAGCAGTTCTTC; CDR3 protein: CASRYGTSGYNEQFF
J gene: TRBJ1-1; clone size: -; D gene: -; V gene: TRBV27; CDR3 DNA: TGTGCCAGCAGTTTATCGGTAGCCACTGAAGCTTTCTTT; CDR3 protein: CASSLSVATEAFF
J gene: TRBJ2-3; clone size: -; D gene: -; V gene: TRBV29-1; CDR3 DNA: TGCAGCACCCGAAGTTTAGATACGCAGTATTTT; CDR3 protein: CSTRSLDTQYF
J gene: TRBJ1-1; clone size: -; D gene: -; V gene: TRBV5-8; CDR3 DNA: TGTGCCAGCAGTCTCCCTCCGGGACGGCTGAACACTGAAGCTTTCTTT; CDR3 protein: CASSLPPGRLNTEAFF
J gene: TRBJ2-5; clone size: -; D gene: TRBD2; V gene: TRBV7-9; CDR3 DNA: TGTGCCAGCAGCCCAAAATTAGCGGGAGTATGGGGCGAGACCCAGTACTTC; CDR3 protein: CASSPKLAGVWGETQYF
J gene: TRBJ2-1; clone size: -; D gene: TRBD2; V gene: TRBV7-9; CDR3 DNA: TGTGCCAGCACCCTAGCGGGGTACAATGAGCAGTTCTTC; CDR3 protein: CASTLAGYNEQFF
J gene: TRBJ1-6; clone size: -; D gene: TRBD1; V gene: TRBV3-1/TRBV3-2; CDR3 DNA: TGTGCCAGCAGCCAGATACAGGGGAAATATTCACCCCTCCACTTT; CDR3 protein: CASSQIQGKYSPLHF
J gene: TRBJ2-5; clone size: -; D gene: -; V gene: TRBV27; CDR3 DNA: TGTGCCAGCAGTTTAATACCCGGCCAAGAGACCCAGTACTTC; CDR3 protein: CASSLIPGQETQYF
J gene: TRBJ2-1; clone size: -; D gene: -; V gene: TRBV7-8; CDR3 DNA: TGTGCCAGCAGCTTTCCAGGGACCGGGGACATTGAGCAGTTCTTC; CDR3 protein: CASSFPGTGDIEQFF
J gene: TRBJ2-7; clone size: -; D gene: -; V gene: TRBV21-1; CDR3 DNA: TGTGCCAGCACCCGGGGCGGGATTGTATACGAGCAGTACTTC; CDR3 protein: CASTRGGIVYEQYF
J gene: TRBJ1-5; clone size: -; D gene: -; V gene: TRBV5-1; CDR3 DNA: TGCGCCAGCAGCTTGTGGGTTGATCAGCCCCAGCATTTT; CDR3 protein: CASSLWVDQPQHF
J gene: TRBJ1-5; clone size: -; D gene: -; V gene: TRBV19; CDR3 DNA: TGTGCCAGTAGTATAAGGGGGGGGGCACGGCAGCCCCAGCATTTT; CDR3 protein: CASSIRGGARQPQHF
J gene: TRBJ2-7; clone size: -; D gene: TRBD1; V gene: TRBV7-2; CDR3 DNA: TGTGCCAGCAGCTTTGGGGCAGGGGGCTTCTACGAGCAGTACTTC; CDR3 protein: CASSFGAGGFYEQYF
J gene: TRBJ1-6; clone size: -; D gene: -; V gene: TRBV6-1; CDR3 DNA: TGTGCCAGCAGTGAAGTGGGGAGCTCCTATAATTCACCCCTCCACTTT; CDR3 protein: CASSEVGSSYNSPLHF
J gene: TRBJ2-7; clone size: -; D gene: -; V gene: TRBV7-2; CDR3 DNA: TGTGCCAGCAGCCTCCACTACGAGCAGTACTTC; CDR3 protein: CASSLHYEQYF
J gene: TRBJ2-5; clone size: -; D gene: -; V gene: TRBV29-1; CDR3 DNA: TGCAGCGTTGAACCCCAACACCGGGAGACCCAGTACTTC; CDR3 protein: CSVEPQHRETQYF
J gene: TRBJ1-1; clone size: -; D gene: TRBD1; V gene: TRBV14; CDR3 DNA: TGTGCCAGCAGTCGGTATGGGACAGGGGTGGTGAACACTGAAGCTTTCTTT; CDR3 protein: CASSRYGTGVVNTEAFF
J gene: TRBJ1-1; clone size: -; D gene: TRBD1; V gene: TRBV15; CDR3 DNA: TGTGCCACCAGCAGACAACAGGGGGCAAACACTGAAGCTTTCTTT; CDR3 protein: CATSRQQGANTEAFF